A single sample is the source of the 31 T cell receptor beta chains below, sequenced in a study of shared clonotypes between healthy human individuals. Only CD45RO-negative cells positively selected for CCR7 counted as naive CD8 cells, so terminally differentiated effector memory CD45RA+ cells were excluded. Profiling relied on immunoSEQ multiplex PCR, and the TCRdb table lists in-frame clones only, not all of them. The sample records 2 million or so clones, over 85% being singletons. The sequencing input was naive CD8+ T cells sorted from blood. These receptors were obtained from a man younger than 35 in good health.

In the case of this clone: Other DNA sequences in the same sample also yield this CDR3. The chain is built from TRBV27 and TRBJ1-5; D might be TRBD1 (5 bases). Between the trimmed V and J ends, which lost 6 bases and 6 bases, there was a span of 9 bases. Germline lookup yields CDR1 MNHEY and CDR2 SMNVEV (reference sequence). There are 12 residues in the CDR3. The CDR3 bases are TGTGCCAGCAGATCAGGGTCTCAGCCCCAGCATTTT. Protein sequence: CASRSGSQPQHF.

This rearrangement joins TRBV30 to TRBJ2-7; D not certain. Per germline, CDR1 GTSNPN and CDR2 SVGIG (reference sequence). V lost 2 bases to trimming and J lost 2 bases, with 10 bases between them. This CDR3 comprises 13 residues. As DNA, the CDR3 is TGTGCCTGGAGTCCGACGGAAACCTACGAGCAGTACTTC. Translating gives CAWSPTETYEQYF.

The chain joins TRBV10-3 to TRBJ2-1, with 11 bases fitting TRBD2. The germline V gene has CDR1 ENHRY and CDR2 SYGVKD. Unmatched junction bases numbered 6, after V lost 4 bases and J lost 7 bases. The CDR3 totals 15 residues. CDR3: CAISAGLAELNEQFF. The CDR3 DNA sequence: TGTGCCATCAGTGCGGGACTAGCGGAACTAAATGAGCAGTTCTTC.

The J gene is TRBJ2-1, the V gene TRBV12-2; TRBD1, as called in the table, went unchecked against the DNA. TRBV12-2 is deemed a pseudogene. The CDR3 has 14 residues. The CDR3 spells CASRFWGQPLAQFF. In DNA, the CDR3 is TGTGCAAGTCGCTTTTGGGGGCAGCCATTGGCGCAGTTCTTC.

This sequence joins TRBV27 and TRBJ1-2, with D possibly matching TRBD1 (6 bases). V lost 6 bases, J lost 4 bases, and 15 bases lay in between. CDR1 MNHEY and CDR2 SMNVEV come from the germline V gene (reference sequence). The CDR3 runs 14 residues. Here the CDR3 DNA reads TGTGCCAGCAGATCTGATGACAGGCTCTATGGCTACACCTTC. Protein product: CASRSDDRLYGYTF.

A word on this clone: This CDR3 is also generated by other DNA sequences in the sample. The DNA for the CDR3 is TGTGCCAGCAGCTTTGGAGAATACGAGCAGTACTTC. Its protein product is CASSFGEYEQYF. The J gene is TRBJ2-7, the V gene TRBV7-2; D not resolved. The CDR3 sequence is 12 residues long. V was shortened by 3 bases and J by 4 bases, with 7 bases between the two germline ends. The germline CDR1 and CDR2 sequences are SGHTA and FQGNSA. Using reference TRBV7-2 and TRBJ2-7 for the parts outside the CDR3, the full variable domain is GAGVSQSPSNKVTEKGKDVELRCDPISGHTALYWYRQSLGQGLEFLIYFQGNSAPDKSGLPSDRFSAERTGGSVSTLTIQRTQQEDSAVYLCASSFGEYEQYFGPGTRLTVT.

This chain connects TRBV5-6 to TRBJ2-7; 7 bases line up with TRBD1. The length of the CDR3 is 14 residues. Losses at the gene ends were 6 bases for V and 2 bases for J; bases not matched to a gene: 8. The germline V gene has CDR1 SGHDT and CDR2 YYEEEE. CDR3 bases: TGTGCCAGCAACTTTGGGACAGCCACCTACGAGCAGTACTTC. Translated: CASNFGTATYEQYF.

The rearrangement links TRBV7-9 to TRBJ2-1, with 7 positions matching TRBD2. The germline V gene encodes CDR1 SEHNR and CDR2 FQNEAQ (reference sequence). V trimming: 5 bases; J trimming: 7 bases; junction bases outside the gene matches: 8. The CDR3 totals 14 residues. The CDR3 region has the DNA TGTGCCAGCAGCCCTCCGGGACTACGGAATGAGCAGTTCTTC. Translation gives CASSPPGLRNEQFF.

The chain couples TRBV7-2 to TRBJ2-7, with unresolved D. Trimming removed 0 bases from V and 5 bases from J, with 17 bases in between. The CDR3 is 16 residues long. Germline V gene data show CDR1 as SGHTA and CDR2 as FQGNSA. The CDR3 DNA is TGTGCCAGCAGCTTAGCGGAGATGGACGGACGCCACGAGCAGTACTTC. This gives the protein CASSLAEMDGRHEQYF.

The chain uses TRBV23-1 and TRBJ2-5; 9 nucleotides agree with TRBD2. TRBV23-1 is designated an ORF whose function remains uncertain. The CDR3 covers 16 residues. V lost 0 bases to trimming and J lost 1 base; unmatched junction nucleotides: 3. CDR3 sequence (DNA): TGCGCCAGCAGTCAATCGCGTAGCGGGGGCCAAGAGACCCAGTACTTC. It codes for CASSQSRSGGQETQYF.

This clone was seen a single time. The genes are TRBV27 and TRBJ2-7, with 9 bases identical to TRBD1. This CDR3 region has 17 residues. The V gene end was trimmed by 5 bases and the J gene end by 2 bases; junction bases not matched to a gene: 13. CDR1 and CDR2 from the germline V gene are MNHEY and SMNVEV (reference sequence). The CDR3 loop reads CASSPSVGTGKTYEQYF. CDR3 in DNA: TGTGCCAGCAGTCCAAGCGTCGGGACAGGGAAGACCTACGAGCAGTACTTC.

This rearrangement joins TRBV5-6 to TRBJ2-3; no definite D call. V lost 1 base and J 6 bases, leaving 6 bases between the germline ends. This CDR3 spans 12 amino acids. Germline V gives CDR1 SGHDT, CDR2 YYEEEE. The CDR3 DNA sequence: TGTGCCAGCAGCTTGTCCGAGGATACGCAGTATTTT. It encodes CASSLSEDTQYF.

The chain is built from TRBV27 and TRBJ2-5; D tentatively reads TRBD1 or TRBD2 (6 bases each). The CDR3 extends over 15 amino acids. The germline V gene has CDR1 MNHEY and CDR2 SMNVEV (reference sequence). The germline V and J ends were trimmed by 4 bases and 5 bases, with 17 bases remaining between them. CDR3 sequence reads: CASSWGTGGSETQYF. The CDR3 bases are TGTGCCAGCAGTTGGGGCACCGGGGGCAGCGAGACCCAGTACTTC.

In nucleotides, the CDR3 is TGTGCCATCAGTTTCCCACCCGGGACTAGCGGGGACAATGAGCAGTTCTTC. This sequence encodes CAISFPPGTSGDNEQFF. This rearrangement joins TRBV10-3 to TRBJ2-1, with 13 bases identical to TRBD2. CDR1 and CDR2 (germline): ENHRY, SYGVKD. V dropped 5 bases and J dropped 5; count of bases not matched to a gene: 9. This CDR3 spans 17 amino acids.

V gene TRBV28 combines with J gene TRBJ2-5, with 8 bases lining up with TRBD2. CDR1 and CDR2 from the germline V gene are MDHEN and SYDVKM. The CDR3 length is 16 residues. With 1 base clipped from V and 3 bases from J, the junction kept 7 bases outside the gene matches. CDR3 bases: TGTGCCAGCAGTTTATCACGGGGGGGATACAAAGAGACCCAGTACTTC. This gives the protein CASSLSRGGYKETQYF.

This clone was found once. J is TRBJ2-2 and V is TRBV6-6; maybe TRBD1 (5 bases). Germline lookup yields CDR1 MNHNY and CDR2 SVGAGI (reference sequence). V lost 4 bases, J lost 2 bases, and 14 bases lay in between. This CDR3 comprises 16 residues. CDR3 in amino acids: CASSLTATFNTGELFF. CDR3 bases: TGTGCCAGCAGTTTGACAGCTACGTTCAACACCGGGGAGCTGTTTTTT.

CDR3 region: CASSPPSGTRVREKLFF. The DNA of the CDR3 is TGTGCCAGCAGCCCACCAAGCGGTACCCGAGTCCGTGAAAAACTGTTTTTT. The rearrangement links TRBV7-9 to TRBJ1-4, with unresolved D. In germline, CDR1 is SEHNR, CDR2 FQNEAQ (reference sequence). V was shortened by 5 bases and J by 7 bases, with 23 bases between the two germline ends. The CDR3 sequence is 17 residues long.

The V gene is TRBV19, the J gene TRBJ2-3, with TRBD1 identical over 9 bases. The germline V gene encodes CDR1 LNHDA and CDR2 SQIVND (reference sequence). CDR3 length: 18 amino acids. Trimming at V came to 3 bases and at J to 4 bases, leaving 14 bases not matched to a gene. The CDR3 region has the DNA TGTGCCAGTAGTATCCTTCGCCCAGCAGGACAGGGGCCAGATACGCAGTATTTT. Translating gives CASSILRPAGQGPDTQYF.

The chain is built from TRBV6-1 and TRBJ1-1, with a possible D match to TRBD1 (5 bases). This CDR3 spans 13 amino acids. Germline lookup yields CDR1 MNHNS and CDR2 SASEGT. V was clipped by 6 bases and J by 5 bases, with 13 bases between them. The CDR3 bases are TGTGCCAGCAGGGTGTCGGGGGGGACTGAAGCTTTCTTT. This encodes CASRVSGGTEAFF.

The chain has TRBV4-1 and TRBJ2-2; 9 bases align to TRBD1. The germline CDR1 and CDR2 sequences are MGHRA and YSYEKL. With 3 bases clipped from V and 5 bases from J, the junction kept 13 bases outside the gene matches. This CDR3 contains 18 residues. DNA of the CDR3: TGCGCCAGCAGCCATAGTTCCGGGACAGGGCTGGGTACCGGGGAGCTGTTTTTT. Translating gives CASSHSSGTGLGTGELFF.

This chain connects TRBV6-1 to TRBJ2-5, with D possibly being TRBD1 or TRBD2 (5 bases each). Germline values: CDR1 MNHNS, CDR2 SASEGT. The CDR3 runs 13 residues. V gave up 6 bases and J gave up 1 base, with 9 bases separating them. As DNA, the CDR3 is TGTGCCAGCAGGGGGACGCTCCAAGAGACCCAGTACTTC. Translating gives CASRGTLQETQYF.

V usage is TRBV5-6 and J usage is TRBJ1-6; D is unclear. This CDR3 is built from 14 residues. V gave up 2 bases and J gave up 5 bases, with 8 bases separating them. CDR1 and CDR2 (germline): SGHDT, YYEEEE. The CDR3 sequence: CASSFSVDNSPLHF. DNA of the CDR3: TGTGCCAGCAGCTTTTCGGTGGATAATTCACCCCTCCACTTT.

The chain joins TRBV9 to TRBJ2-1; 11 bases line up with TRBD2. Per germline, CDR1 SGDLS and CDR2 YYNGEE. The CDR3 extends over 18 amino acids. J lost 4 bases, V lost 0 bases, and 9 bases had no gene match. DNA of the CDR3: TGTGCCAGCAGCGTAGCCCTAGCGGGGGGCCGCGCTTACAATGAGCAGTTCTTC. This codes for CASSVALAGGRAYNEQFF.

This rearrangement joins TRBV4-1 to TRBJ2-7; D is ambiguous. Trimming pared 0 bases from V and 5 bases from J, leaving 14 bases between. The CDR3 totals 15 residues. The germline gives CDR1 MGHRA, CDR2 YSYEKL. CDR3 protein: CASSQDVPASNEQYF. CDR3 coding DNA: TGCGCCAGCAGCCAAGACGTTCCCGCGTCAAACGAGCAGTACTTC.

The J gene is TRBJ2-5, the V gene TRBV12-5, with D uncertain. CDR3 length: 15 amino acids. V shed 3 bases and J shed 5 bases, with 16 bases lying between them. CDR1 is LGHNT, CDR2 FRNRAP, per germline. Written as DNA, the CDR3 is TGTGCTAGTGGTTTCACAAGCCGTAGATTGGAGACCCAGTACTTC. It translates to CASGFTSRRLETQYF.

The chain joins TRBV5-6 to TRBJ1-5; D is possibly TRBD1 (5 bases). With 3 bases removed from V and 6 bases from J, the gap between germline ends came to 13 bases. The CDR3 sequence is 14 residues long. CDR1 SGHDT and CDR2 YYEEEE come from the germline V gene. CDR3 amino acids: CASSSQLGGQPQHF. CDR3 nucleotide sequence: TGTGCCAGCAGCTCGCAGTTGGGGGGTCAGCCCCAGCATTTT.

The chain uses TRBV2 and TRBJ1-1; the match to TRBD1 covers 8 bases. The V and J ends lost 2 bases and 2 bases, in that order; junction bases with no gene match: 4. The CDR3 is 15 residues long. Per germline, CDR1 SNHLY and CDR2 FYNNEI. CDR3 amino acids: CASSEKAGGNTEAFF. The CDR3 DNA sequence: TGTGCCAGCAGTGAAAAGGCAGGGGGCAACACTGAAGCTTTCTTT. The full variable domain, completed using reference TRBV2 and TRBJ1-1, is EPEVTQTPSHQVTQMGQEVILRCVPISNHLYFYWYRQILGQKVEFLVSFYNNEISEKSEIFDDQFSVERPDGSNFTLKIRSTKLEDSAMYFCASSEKAGGNTEAFFGQGTRLTVV.

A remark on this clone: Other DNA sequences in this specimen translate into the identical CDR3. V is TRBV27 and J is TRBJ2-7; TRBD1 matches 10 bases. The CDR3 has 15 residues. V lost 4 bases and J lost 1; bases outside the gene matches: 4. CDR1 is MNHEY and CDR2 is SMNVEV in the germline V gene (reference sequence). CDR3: CASSSGQGNSYEQYF. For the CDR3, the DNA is TGTGCCAGCAGTTCGGGACAGGGGAATTCCTACGAGCAGTACTTC.

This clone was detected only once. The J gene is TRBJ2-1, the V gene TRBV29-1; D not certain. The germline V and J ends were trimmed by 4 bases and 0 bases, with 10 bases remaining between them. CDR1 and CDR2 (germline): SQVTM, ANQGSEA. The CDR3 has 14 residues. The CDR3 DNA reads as TGCAGCGTTGTCGTCCTAAGCTCCTACAATGAGCAGTTCTTC. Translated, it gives CSVVVLSSYNEQFF.

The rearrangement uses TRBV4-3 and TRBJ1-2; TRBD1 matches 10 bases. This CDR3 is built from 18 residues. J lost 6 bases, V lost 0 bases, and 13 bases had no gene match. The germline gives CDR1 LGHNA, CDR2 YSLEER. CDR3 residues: CASSQEAGTGAGRDGYTF. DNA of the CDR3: TGCGCCAGCAGCCAAGAGGCGGGGACAGGGGCGGGAAGGGATGGCTACACCTTC.

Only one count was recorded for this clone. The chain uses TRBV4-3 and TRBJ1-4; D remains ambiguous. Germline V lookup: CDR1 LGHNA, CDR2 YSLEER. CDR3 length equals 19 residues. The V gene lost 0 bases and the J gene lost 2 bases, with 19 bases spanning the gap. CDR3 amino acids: CASSQDLWTEMGTNEKLFF. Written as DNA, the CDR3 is TGCGCCAGCAGCCAAGATTTGTGGACCGAAATGGGCACTAATGAAAAACTGTTTTTT.